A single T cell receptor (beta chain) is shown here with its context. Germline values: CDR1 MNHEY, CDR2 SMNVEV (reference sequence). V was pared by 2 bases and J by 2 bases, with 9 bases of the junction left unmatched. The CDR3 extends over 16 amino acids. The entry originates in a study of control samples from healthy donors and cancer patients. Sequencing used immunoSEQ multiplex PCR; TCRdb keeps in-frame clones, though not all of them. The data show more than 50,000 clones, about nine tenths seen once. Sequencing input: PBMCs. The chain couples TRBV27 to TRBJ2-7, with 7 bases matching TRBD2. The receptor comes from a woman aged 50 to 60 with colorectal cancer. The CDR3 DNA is TGTGCCAGCAGTTTAGATTGTCTAGCGGTGACCTACGAGCAGTACTTC. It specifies CASSLDCLAVTYEQYF.